The present TCR beta chain was sequenced within a study of shared clonotypes between healthy human individuals. The study, taken as a whole, reports: On the whole, naive subsets had larger estimated richness than memory subsets had.

To note about this clone: Its target is not known.

Germline V gene sequence: CDR1 KGHSH, CDR2 LQKENI. J lost 3 bases, V lost 4 bases, and 12 bases had no gene match. This CDR3 region has 18 residues. Using immunoSEQ multiplex PCR, the repertoire was profiled, and TCRdb retains in-frame clones only, with some absent. The sample lists millions of clones; 85% to 95% were seen once. This clonotype was sampled from a man younger than 35 in good health. The chain combines TRBV18 with TRBJ2-2, with TRBD1 matching over 9 bases. Sequenced material: naive CD4+ T cells sorted from blood. Subset meaning: CD45RA+ positively selected. The CDR3 sequence is CASSLKTGGDPDTGELFF. Written as DNA, the CDR3 is TGTGCCAGCTCACTCAAGACAGGGGGGGACCCGGACACCGGGGAGCTGTTTTTT.